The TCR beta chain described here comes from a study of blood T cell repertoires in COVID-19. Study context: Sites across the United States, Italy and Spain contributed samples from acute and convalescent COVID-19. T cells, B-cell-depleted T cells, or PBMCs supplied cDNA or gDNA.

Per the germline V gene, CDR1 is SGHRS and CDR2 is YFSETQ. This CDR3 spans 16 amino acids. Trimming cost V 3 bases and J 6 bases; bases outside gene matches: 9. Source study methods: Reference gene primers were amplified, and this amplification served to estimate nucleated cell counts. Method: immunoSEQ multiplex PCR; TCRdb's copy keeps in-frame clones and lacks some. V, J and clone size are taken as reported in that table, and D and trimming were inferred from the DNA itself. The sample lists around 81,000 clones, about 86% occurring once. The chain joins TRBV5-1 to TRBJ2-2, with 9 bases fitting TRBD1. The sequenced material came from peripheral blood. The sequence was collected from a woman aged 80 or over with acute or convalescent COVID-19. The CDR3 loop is CASSSRSGQGAGELFF. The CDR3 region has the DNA TGCGCCAGCAGCTCGAGGTCGGGACAGGGTGCCGGGGAGCTGTTTTTT.